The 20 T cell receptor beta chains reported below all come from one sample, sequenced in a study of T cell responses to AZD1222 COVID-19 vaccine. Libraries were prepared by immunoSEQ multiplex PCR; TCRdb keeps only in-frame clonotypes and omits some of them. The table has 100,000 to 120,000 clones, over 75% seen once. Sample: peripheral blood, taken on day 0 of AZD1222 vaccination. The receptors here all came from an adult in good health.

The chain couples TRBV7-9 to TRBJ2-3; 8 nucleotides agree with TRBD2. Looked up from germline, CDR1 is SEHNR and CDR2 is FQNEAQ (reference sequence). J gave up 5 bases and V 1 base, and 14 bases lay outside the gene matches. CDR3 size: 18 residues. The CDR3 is CASSLGDSGSPQEDTQYF. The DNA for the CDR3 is TGTGCCAGCAGCTTAGGAGACAGCGGGAGTCCTCAGGAAGATACGCAGTATTTT.

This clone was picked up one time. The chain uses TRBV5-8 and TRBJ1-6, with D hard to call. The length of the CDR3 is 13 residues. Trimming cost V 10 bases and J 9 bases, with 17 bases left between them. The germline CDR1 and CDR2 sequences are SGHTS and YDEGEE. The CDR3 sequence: CAPRGVVSSPLHF. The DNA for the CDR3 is TGTGCCCCTCGCGGGGTTGTGAGTTCACCCCTCCACTTT.

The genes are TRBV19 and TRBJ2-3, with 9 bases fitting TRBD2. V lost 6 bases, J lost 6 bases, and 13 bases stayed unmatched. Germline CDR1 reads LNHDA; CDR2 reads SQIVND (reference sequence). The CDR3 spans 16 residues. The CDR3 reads CASSISGGGAIDTQYF. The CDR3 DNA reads TGTGCCAGTAGCATAAGTGGCGGGGGGGCTATCGATACGCAGTATTTT.

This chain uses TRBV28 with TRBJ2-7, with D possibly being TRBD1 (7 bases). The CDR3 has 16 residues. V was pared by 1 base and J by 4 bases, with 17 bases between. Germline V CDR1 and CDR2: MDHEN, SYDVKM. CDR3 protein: CASSLSGTAGSYEQYF. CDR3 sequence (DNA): TGTGCCAGCAGTTTATCCGGGACAGCGGGCTCGTACGAGCAGTACTTC.

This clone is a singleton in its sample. The CDR3 DNA is TGTGCCAGTAGTGATGACAGGGGAGGTATCGTGTTTTTT. Translation gives CASSDDRGGIVFF. The genes are TRBV19 and TRBJ1-4; TRBD1 agrees at 8 bases. The CDR3 loop spans 13 amino acids. CDR1 and CDR2 (germline): LNHDA, SQIVND (reference sequence). After removal of 5 bases from V and 15 bases from J, the junction contained 11 bases not matched to a gene.

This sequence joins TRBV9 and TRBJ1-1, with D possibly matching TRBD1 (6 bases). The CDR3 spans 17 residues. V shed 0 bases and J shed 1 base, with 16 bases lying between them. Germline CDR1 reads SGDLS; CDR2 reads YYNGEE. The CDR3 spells CASSVVPAGGKNTEAFF. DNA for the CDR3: TGTGCCAGCAGCGTAGTACCGGCGGGGGGCAAGAACACTGAAGCTTTCTTT.

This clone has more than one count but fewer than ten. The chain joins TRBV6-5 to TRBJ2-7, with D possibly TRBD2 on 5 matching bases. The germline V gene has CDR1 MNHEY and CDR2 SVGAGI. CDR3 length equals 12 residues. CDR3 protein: CVVGLADYEQYF. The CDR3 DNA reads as TGTGTTGTTGGCCTAGCAGACTACGAGCAGTACTTC.

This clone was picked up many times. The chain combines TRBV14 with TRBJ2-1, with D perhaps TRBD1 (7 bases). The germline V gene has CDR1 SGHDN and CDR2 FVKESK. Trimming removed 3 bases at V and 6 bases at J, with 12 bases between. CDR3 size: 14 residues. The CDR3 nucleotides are TGTGCCAGCAGCCACAGGGGGGTTACCAATGAGCAGTTCTTC. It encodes CASSHRGVTNEQFF.

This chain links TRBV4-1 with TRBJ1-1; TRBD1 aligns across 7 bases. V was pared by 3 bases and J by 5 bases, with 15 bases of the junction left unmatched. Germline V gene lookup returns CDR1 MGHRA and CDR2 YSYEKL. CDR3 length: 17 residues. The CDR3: CASSQVLQGRRGTEAFF. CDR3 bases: TGCGCCAGCAGCCAGGTGTTACAGGGGAGGCGGGGGACTGAAGCTTTCTTT.

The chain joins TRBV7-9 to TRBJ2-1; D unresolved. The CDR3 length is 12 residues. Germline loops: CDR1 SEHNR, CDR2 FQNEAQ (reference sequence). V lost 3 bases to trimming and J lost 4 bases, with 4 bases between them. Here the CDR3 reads CASSLTYNEQFF. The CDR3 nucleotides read TGTGCCAGCAGCTTGACTTACAATGAGCAGTTCTTC. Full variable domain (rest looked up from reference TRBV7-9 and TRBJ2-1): DTGVSQNPRHKITKRGQNVTFRCDPISEHNRLYWYRQTLGQGPEFLTYFQNEAQLEKSRLLSDRFSAERPKGSFSTLEIQRTEQGDSAMYLCASSLTYNEQFFGPGTRLTVL.

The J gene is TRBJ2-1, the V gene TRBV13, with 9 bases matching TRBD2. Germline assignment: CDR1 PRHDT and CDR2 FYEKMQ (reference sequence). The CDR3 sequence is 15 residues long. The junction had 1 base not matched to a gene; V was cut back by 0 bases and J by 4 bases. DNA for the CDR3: TGTGCCAGCAGCTTAGGCCTAGCGGGATACAATGAGCAGTTCTTC. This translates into CASSLGLAGYNEQFF.

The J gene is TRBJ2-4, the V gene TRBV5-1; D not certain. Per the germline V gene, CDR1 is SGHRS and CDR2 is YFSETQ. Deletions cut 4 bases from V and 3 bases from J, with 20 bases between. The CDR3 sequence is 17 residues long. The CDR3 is CASSLEFVGVGKNIQYF. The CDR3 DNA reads TGCGCCAGCAGCCTGGAGTTCGTAGGAGTCGGCAAAAACATTCAGTACTTC.

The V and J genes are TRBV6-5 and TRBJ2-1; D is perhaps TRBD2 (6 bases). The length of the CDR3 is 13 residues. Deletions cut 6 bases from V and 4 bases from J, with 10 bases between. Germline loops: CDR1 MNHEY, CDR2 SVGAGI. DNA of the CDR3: TGTGCCAGCAGGGAGACTAGTTACAATGAGCAGTTCTTC. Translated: CASRETSYNEQFF.

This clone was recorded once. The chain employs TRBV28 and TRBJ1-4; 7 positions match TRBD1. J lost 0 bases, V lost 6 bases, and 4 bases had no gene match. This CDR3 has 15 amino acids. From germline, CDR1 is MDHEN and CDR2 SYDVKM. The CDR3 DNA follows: TGTGCCAGCAGGAGCACAGGGGCAACTAATGAAAAACTGTTTTTT. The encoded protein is CASRSTGATNEKLFF.

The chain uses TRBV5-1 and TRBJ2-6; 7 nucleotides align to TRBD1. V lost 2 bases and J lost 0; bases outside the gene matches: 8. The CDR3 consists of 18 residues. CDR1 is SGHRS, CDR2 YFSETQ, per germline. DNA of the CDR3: TGCGCCAGCAGCTTTAACAGGGGCCGGAGCTCTGGGGCCAACGTCCTGACTTTC. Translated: CASSFNRGRSSGANVLTF.

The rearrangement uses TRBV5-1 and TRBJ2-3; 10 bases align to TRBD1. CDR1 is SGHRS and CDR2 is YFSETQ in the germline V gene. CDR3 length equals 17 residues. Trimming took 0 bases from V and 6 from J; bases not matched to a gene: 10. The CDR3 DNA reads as TGCGCCAGCAGCTTGGGCTACCGGGACAGGGGATTCGATACGCAGTATTTT. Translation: CASSLGYRDRGFDTQYF.

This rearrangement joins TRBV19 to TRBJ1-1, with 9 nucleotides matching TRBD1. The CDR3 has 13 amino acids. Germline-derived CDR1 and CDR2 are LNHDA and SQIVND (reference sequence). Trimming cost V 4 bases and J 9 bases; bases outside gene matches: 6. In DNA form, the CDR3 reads TGTGCCAGTAGTAAGGACAGGGGAGACAAAGCTTTCTTT. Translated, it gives CASSKDRGDKAFF.

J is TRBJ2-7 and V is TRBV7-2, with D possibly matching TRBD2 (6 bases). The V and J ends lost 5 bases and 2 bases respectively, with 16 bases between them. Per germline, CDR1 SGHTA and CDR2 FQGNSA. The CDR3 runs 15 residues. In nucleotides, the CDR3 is TGTGCCAGCAGCGCCGGAGGGACCGCGACCTACGAGCAGTACTTC. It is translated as CASSAGGTATYEQYF. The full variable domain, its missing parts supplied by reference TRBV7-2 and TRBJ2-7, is GAGVSQSPSNKVTEKGKDVELRCDPISGHTALYWYRQSLGQGLEFLIYFQGNSAPDKSGLPSDRFSAERTGGSVSTLTIQRTQQEDSAVYLCASSAGGTATYEQYFGPGTRLTVT.

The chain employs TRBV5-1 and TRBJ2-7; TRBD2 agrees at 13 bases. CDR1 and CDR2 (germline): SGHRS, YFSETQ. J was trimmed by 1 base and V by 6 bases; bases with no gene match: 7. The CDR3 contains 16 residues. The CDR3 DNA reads TGCGCCAGCACCCTGGGGGGACTAGCGGGGTCCTACGAGCAGTACTTC. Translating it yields CASTLGGLAGSYEQYF. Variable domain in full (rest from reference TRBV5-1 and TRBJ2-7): KAGVTQTPRYLIKTRGQQVTLSCSPISGHRSVSWYQQTPGQGLQFLFEYFSETQRNKGNFPGRFSGRQFSNSRSEMNVSTLELGDSALYLCASTLGGLAGSYEQYFGPGTRLTVT.

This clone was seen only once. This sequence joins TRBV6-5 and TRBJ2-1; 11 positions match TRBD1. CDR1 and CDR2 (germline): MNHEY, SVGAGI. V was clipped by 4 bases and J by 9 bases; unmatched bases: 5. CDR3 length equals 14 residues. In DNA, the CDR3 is TGTGCCAGCAGTTCCAGGGACAGGGGGACTGAGCAGTTCTTC. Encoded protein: CASSSRDRGTEQFF.